This TCR beta chain was captured by sequencing in a study of shared clonotypes between healthy human individuals. This clone was seen once. What it binds is not known. Study-level results: The naive CD4 repertoires of a handful of donors were compared, and around 5% of clonotypes were shared. The expectation was that sequencing depth would affect clonotype sharing among donors.

There are 16 residues in the CDR3. Per germline, CDR1 LGHNA and CDR2 YSLEER. Trimming took 1 base from V and 0 from J; bases not matched to a gene: 3. Deep-level running was used for the assay. The assay was immunoSEQ multiplex PCR, and TCRdb's table has in-frame clones only and misses some. The table shows roughly 1,800,000 clones, with less than 95% occurring only once. Naive CD8 cells comprised CD45RO-negative, CCR7-positively selected cells, excluding terminally differentiated effector memory CD45RA+ cells. This TCR came from a man aged 18 to 30 in good health. The sequencing sample was made of naive CD8+ T cells sorted from blood. This chain joins TRBV4-3 and TRBJ2-7, with 10 bases identical to TRBD2. CDR3 nucleotide sequence: TGCGCCAGCAGCCAAGTACTAGCGGGGAACTCCTACGAGCAGTACTTC. Its translation is CASSQVLAGNSYEQYF.